A selection of T cell receptor beta chains follows, all from one sample in a study of low-dose radiotherapy and immunotherapy resistance in tumors. Each CDR3 protein gets one entry after TCRdb re-called the reads with MiXCR. This sample yields roughly 50,000 distinct CDR3 sequences, of which around 33% are seen a single time; roughly 8.2% belongs to the top ten. The source was PBMCs, collected after low-dose radiotherapy plus immunotherapy. The receptors shown here come from a male donor with rectosigmoid adenocarcinoma. The CDR3 runs from the conserved cysteine through the conserved F or W. D genes are given only for firm matches. The size field is filled for only some rows; it gives once, few, many or a size class.

cdr3_length,v_call,clone_size,j_call,d_call,cdr3_aa,cdr3_nt
15,TRBV3-1,.,TRBJ1-1,.,CASSPPGLFNTEAFF,TGTGCCAGCAGCCCGCCGGGTCTATTTAACACTGAAGCTTTCTTT
15,TRBV28,.,TRBJ2-2,TRBD1,CASTVLTGKVGELFF,TGTGCCAGCACCGTCCTGACAGGGAAGGTCGGGGAGCTGTTTTTT
15,TRBV3-1,.,TRBJ1-6,TRBD1,CASSQGRQGRSPLHF,TGTGCCAGCAGCCAAGGTAGACAGGGTAGGTCACCCCTCCACTTT
15,TRBV11-2,.,TRBJ2-3,.,CASSPDWGRTDTQYF,TGTGCCAGCAGCCCAGACTGGGGGCGCACAGATACGCAGTATTTT
13,TRBV20-1,many,TRBJ2-7,.,CSARNRATYEQYF,TGCAGTGCTAGAAACCGGGCAACGTACGAGCAGTACTTC
17,TRBV9,.,TRBJ2-1,TRBD2,CASSVGTSGSTYNEQFF,TGTGCCAGCAGCGTCGGCACTAGCGGGAGTACGTACAATGAGCAGTTCTTC
13,TRBV25-1,.,TRBJ2-3,.,CASGLAGADTQYF,TGTGCCAGCGGTCTTGCGGGCGCAGATACGCAGTATTTT
15,TRBV5-5,.,TRBJ2-1,.,CASSWPGQGPNEQFF,TGTGCCAGCAGCTGGCCGGGACAAGGCCCCAATGAGCAGTTCTTC
15,TRBV6-2/TRBV6-3,once,TRBJ2-3,.,CASSKGDRRTDTQYF,TGTGCCAGCAGTAAGGGGGACCGCCGCACAGATACGCAGTATTTT
14,TRBV28,.,TRBJ1-5,.,CASSYGQTYQPQHF,TGTGCCAGCAGTTACGGACAGACCTATCAGCCCCAGCATTTT
15,TRBV11-2,.,TRBJ2-2,TRBD2,CASRQTSGRAGELFF,TGTGCCAGCAGGCAGACTAGCGGGAGGGCCGGGGAGCTGTTTTTT
17,TRBV4-1,.,TRBJ2-1,TRBD2,CASSQVASGSSYNEQFF,TGCGCCAGCAGCCAAGTCGCTAGCGGGAGCTCCTACAATGAGCAGTTCTTC
15,TRBV7-6,many,TRBJ2-7,.,CASSRQPESSYEQYF,TGTGCCAGCAGCCGGCAGCCAGAGAGCTCCTACGAGCAGTACTTC
17,TRBV9,few,TRBJ2-5,TRBD1,CASSALPTTGGRETQYF,TGTGCCAGCAGCGCCCTACCTACAACAGGGGGCCGGGAGACCCAGTACTTC